This is a list of T cell receptor beta chains from one sample in a study of early T cells in non-severe SARS-CoV-2 infection. TCRdb reanalysed the 5' RACE reads using MiXCR and keeps one entry per CDR3 protein. The data show tens of thousands of distinct CDR3 sequences, around 11% seen once. The specimen was whole blood, collected at baseline. These receptors were collected from an adult who was a healthcare worker with PCR-confirmed SARS-CoV-2 infection or an uninfected control (not recorded which). Each CDR3 is given with its conserved first and last residue. Each record gives: V gene, clone size, J gene, CDR3 protein. The listing skips clone size in some rows; elsewhere it reads once, few, many or a size class.

TRBV6-2/TRBV6-3,-,TRBJ2-3,CASSYTGGPTDTQYF
TRBV28,few,TRBJ1-6,CASREVGSNNSPLHF
TRBV7-2,few,TRBJ2-7,CASSSTGYEQYF
TRBV20-1,many,TRBJ2-4,CSASILEGAKNIQYF
TRBV27,few,TRBJ2-6,CASSYRTASSGANVLTF
TRBV20-1,-,TRBJ1-1,CSALPPGRSTEAFF
TRBV20-1,-,TRBJ1-2,CSARDDTTKEGYTF
TRBV28,few,TRBJ2-5,CASNWGDRVAETQYF
TRBV12-3/TRBV12-4,many,TRBJ1-2,CASSKRYYGYTF
TRBV6-6,-,TRBJ2-3,CASSYGGTSTDTQYF
TRBV6-5,-,TRBJ2-5,CASSYEYRDRGEETQYF
TRBV6-6,many,TRBJ2-1,CASTPSGRLQEQFF
TRBV6-6,-,TRBJ1-1,CASSATGEYSVEAFF
TRBV29-1,few,TRBJ2-7,CSVVGGAGIDEQYF
TRBV18,-,TRBJ2-1,CASSPGLDSEQFF
TRBV7-9,-,TRBJ2-6,CASSVPSGANVLTF
TRBV4-2,-,TRBJ2-3,CASSQVLGQGRTDTQYF
TRBV12-3/TRBV12-4,few,TRBJ2-3,CASSPGQGALGPNTQYF